The entry below describes one T cell receptor (beta chain). In the authors' workflow: Reference gene primers were amplified, and this amplification served to estimate nucleated cell counts. Sequencing was performed with immunoSEQ multiplex PCR; in TCRdb, only in-frame clones are kept and a portion is missing. V and J calls and clone size are those listed in that table; D and trimming were worked out from the DNA. The sample yields some 45,000 clones, around 90% seen once. V gave up 4 bases and J gave up 1 base; unmatched junction bases: 5. This CDR3 spans 14 amino acids. Per germline, CDR1 SGHKS and CDR2 YYEKEE (reference sequence). The source of the sample is a study of blood T cell repertoires in COVID-19. Study-level information: Samples of COVID-19 (acute and convalescent) were obtained from the United States, Italy and Spain. From T cells, B-cell-depleted T cells, or PBMCs came the material, which was cDNA or gDNA.

The source of this sequence is a man aged 55 to 70 with active COVID-19. Material for sequencing was peripheral blood. The chain has TRBV5-5 and TRBJ2-7; TRBD2 agrees at 7 bases. The CDR3 sequence is CASSIFSGSYEQYF. DNA of the CDR3: TGTGCCAGCAGCATATTTAGCGGGTCCTACGAGCAGTACTTC.